This entry concerns a single T cell receptor beta chain. Its antigen remains unidentified. This specimen belongs to a study of T cells expressing NK-cell markers. Study findings and constraints: Roughly six of the donors carried dominant NKG2C+ clonotypes that took up about 1.0-8% of their CD8+ T cells.

TCRdb reanalyzed the 5' RACE reads and collapses them to one entry per CDR3 protein, without DNA. This sample's clone table lists roughly 390,000 distinct CDR3 sequences. Germline values: CDR1 DFQATT, CDR2 SNEGSKA (reference sequence). This CDR3 has 13 residues. Sequencing used blood T cells: a sorted CD56 or NKG2C T cell subset, CD4+ or CD8+ T cells, or bulk PBMC T cells (not recorded which). The chain recombines TRBV20-1 with TRBJ2-7; without DNA, the TCRdb call of TRBD1 cannot be checked. The source is a man aged 18-69 years in good health. CDR3 amino acids: CSASLSGRGEQYF.